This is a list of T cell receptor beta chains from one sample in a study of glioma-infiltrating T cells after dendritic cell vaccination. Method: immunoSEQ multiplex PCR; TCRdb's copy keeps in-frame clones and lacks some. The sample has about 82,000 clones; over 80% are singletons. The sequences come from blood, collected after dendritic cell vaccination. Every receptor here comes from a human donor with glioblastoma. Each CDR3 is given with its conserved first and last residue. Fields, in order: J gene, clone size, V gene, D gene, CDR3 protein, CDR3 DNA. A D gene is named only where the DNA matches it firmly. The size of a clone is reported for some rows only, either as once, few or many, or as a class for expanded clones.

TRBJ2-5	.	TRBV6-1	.	CASRGPGHQETQYF	TGTGCCAGCAGGGGGCCGGGACATCAAGAGACCCAGTACTTC
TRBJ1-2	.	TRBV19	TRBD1	CASTRDSVNNYGYTF	TGTGCCAGTACCCGGGACAGCGTCAATAACTATGGCTACACCTTC
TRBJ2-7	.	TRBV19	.	CASSMSGDTYEQYF	TGTGCCAGTAGTATGTCCGGGGACACCTACGAGCAGTACTTC
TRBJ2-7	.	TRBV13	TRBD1	CASSLSGQGDYEQYF	TGTGCCAGCAGCTTATCGGGACAGGGAGACTACGAGCAGTACTTC
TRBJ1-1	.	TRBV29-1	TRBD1	CSGTGVGTEAFF	TGCAGCGGGACAGGGGTCGGCACTGAAGCTTTCTTT
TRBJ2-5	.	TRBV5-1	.	CASSLVASEETQYF	TGCGCCAGCAGCTTGGTAGCCAGCGAAGAGACCCAGTACTTC
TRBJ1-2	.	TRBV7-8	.	CASSPRTPQGWSYTF	TGTGCCAGCAGCCCCCGAACCCCGCAGGGTTGGAGCTACACCTTC
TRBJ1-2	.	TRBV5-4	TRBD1	CASSNVRPGQGISGYTF	TGTGCCAGCAGCAACGTTAGGCCGGGACAGGGAATTAGCGGCTACACCTTC
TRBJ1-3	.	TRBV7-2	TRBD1	CASSFDRGPGNTIYF	TGTGCCAGCAGCTTCGACAGGGGGCCTGGAAACACCATATATTTT
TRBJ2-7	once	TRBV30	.	CACTGQGFYEQYF	TGTGCCTGTACTGGTCAGGGATTCTACGAGCAGTACTTC
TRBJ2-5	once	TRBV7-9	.	CASSPDWKETQYF	TGTGCCAGCAGCCCGGACTGGAAAGAGACCCAGTACTTC
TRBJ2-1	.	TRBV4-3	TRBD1	CASSQDPGQANYNEQFF	TGCGCCAGCAGCCAAGATCCGGGACAGGCAAACTACAATGAGCAGTTCTTC
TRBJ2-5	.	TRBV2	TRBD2	CASTKYRELAGSQETQYF	TGTGCCAGCACCAAGTACAGGGAACTAGCGGGGTCCCAAGAGACCCAGTACTTC
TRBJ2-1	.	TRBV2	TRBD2	CASSERGTSNSLNEQFF	TGTGCCAGCAGTGAGCGTGGGACTAGCAATAGCCTCAATGAGCAGTTCTTC
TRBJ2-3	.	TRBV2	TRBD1	CASNHRGSTDTQYF	TGTGCCAGCAACCACAGGGGGAGCACAGATACGCAGTATTTT